This T cell receptor (beta chain) appears in the sequencing data of a study of OX40 agonist ivuxolimab in advanced cancers. Study background: Administration of intravenous ivuxolimab to patients occurred every 2 weeks at 0.01 to 10 mg/kg. Of the participants, 40% had some prior anti-PD-1, anti-PD-L1 or anti-CTLA-4 therapy, which was allowed.

The assay was immunoSEQ multiplex PCR, and TCRdb's table has in-frame clones only and misses some. The sample shows just over 90,000 clones, 92% of them seen only once. As concerns this clone: Its matching antigen is unknown.

The CDR3 is 14 amino acids. With V trimmed by 5 bases and J by 6 bases, 8 bases remained unmatched. Germline loops: CDR1 SGHVS, CDR2 FQNEAQ. Study-level findings and limits: Undetermined was the antigen specificity of the expanded peripheral T cells. Among some nonresponders, normalized T-cell clonal expansion was also low.

The sequenced sample was CD4+ or CD8+ T cells sorted from blood, obtained in a trial of the OX40 agonist ivuxolimab. This sequence was found in an adult with an advanced solid tumor such as melanoma, head and neck, liver or kidney cancer. The chain couples TRBV7-8 to TRBJ2-3; 7 bases fit TRBD2. The CDR3 DNA is TGTGCCAGCAGCCCAGCGGGATTGCGGGATACGCAGTATTTT. This codes for CASSPAGLRDTQYF.